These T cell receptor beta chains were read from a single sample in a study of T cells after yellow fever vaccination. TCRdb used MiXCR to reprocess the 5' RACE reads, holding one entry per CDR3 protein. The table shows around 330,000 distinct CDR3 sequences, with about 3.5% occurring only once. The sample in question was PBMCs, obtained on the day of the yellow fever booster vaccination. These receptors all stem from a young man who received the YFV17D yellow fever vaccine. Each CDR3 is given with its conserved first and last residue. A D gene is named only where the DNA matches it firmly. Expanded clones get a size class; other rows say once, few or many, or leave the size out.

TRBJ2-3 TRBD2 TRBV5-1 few TGCGCCAGCAGCATAGCGGGAAGCACAGATACGCAGTATTTT CASSIAGSTDTQYF
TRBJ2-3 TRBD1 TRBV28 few TGTGCCAGCAGTCCCAGACAGGGGGTCACAGATACGCAGTATTTT CASSPRQGVTDTQYF
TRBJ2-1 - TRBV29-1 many TGCAGCGTTTGGGGGGGCCACGGGAATGAGCAGTTCTTC CSVWGGHGNEQFF
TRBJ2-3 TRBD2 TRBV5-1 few TGCGCCAGCAGGACTAGCGGGGGGCCAGATACGCAGTATTTT CASRTSGGPDTQYF
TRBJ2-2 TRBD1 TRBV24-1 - TGTGCCACCAGTCCGACAGGGCCGGGAACCGGGGAGCTGTTTTTT CATSPTGPGTGELFF
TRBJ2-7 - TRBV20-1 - TGCAGTGCTAGAGATCGTGGGGGCGCCTACGAGCAGTACTTC CSARDRGGAYEQYF
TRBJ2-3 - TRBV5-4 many TGTGCCAGCAGCCCCAGGGCGGACACAGATACGCAGTATTTT CASSPRADTDTQYF
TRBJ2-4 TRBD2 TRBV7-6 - TGTGCCAGCAGCACGCCGGGGGGGGACATTCAGTACTTC CASSTPGGDIQYF
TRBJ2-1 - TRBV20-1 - TGCAGTGCTATCCGGGGTATAGCAGGCAATGAGCAGTTCTTC CSAIRGIAGNEQFF
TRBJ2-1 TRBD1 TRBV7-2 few TGTGCCAGCAGCTTAAAGGGGGCGTTTGAGCAGTTCTTC CASSLKGAFEQFF
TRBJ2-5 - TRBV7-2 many TGTGCCAGCAGCCCACGTGGGGGGCGTCGGGAGACCCAGTACTTC CASSPRGGRRETQYF
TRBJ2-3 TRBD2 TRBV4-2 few TGTGCCAGCAGCATGGGACTAGCGGGGACGACAGATACGCAGTATTTT CASSMGLAGTTDTQYF
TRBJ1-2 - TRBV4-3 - TGCGCCAGCAGTTCGGGGGCCAACTATGGCTGCACCTTC CASSSGANYGCTF
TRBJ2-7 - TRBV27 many TGTGCCAGCAGACCTAACAGGAATACTTACGAGCAGTACTTC CASRPNRNTYEQYF
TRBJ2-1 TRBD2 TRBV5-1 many TGCGCCAGCAGCTTCTTGGCTAGCGGGGGCCCGAGCTCCTACAATGAGCAGTTCTTC CASSFLASGGPSSYNEQFF
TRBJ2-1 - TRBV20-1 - TGCAGTGCGAGGCAGCGGATATCCTACAATGAGCAGTTCTTC CSARQRISYNEQFF
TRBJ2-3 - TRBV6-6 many TGTGCCAGCGGAGAATGGGGGGCCCCCACAGATACGCAGTATTTT CASGEWGAPTDTQYF
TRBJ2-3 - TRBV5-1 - TGCGCCAGCAGCTTGGTGTCAGGAACAGATACGCAGTATTTT CASSLVSGTDTQYF
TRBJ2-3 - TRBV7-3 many TGTGCCAGCAGCTTAGGGCACCTGAGCACAGATACGCAGTATTTT CASSLGHLSTDTQYF
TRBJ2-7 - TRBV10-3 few TGTGCCGTCTACTCGGGACACTCCTACGAGCAGTACTTC CAVYSGHSYEQYF
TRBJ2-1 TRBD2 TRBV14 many TGTGCCAGCAGCCAAGAAAAACTAGCGGTCAGGAGCTCCTACAATGAGCAGTTCTTC CASSQEKLAVRSSYNEQFF
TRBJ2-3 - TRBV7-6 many TGTGCCAGCAGCTCGGGACTCCTTGCCCTTTCCCCAGATACGCAGTATTTT CASSSGLLALSPDTQYF
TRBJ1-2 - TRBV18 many TGTGCCAGCTCACCACCAGGGGACTATGGCTACACCTTC CASSPPGDYGYTF
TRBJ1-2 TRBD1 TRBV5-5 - TGTGCCAGCAGCTACCCCGGGACAGGGGCCGATGACGGCTACACCTTC CASSYPGTGADDGYTF
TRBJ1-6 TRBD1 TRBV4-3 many TGCGCCAGCAGCCAAGAGGCAGGGGGTAACCGGAAGATTTCACCCCTCCACTTT CASSQEAGGNRKISPLHF
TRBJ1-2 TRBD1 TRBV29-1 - TGCAGCGTGGGCCGGGACAGAGACTATGGCTACACCTTC CSVGRDRDYGYTF
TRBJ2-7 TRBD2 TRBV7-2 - TGTGCCAGCAGCTTCCCCTCTGGGGGGGTCAACGAGCAGTACTTC CASSFPSGGVNEQYF
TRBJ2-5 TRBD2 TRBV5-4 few TGTGCCAGCAGCCAAGTGGGACTAGTTCCTCAAGAGACCCAGTACTTC CASSQVGLVPQETQYF
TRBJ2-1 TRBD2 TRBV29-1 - TGCAGCGTTGCATCTAGCGGGTTGCTGAATGAGCAGTTCTTC CSVASSGLLNEQFF
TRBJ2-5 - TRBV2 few TGTGCCAGCATCCAACTCCTTGCGTACCAAGAGACCCAGTACTTC CASIQLLAYQETQYF
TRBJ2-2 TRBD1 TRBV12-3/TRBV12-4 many TGTGCCAGCAGTGGCAGGACAGGAAACACCGGGGAGCTGTTTTTT CASSGRTGNTGELFF
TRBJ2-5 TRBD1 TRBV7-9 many TGTGCCAGCAGACTCCGGACAGGGGTGGATGAGACCCAGTACTTC CASRLRTGVDETQYF
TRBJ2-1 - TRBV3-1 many TGTGCCAGCAGCCATCCAGGGTACAATGAGCAGTTCTTC CASSHPGYNEQFF
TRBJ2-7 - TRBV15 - TGTGCCACCAGCACCCCTGGAAGGGTTGTAAACGAGCAGTACTTC CATSTPGRVVNEQYF
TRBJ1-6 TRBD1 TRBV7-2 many TGTGCCAGCAGTTCGGGCTCAGACAGGGCCAATTCACCCCTCCACTTT CASSSGSDRANSPLHF
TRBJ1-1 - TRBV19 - TGTGCCAGTAGTCCCACGCCGGGCACTGAAGCTTTCTTT CASSPTPGTEAFF